One sample yielded the 5 T cell receptor beta chains listed below, sequenced in a study of early T cells in non-severe SARS-CoV-2 infection. TCRdb called the 5' RACE reads again in MiXCR, with one record for every CDR3 protein. The sample records tens of thousands of distinct CDR3 sequences, roughly 12% being singletons. Material for sequencing was whole blood. The receptors originated from an adult who was a healthcare worker with PCR-confirmed SARS-CoV-2 infection or an uninfected control (not recorded which).

This clonotype was observed a handful of times. CDR3 region: CASSVAGGPYGYTF. CDR3 sequence (DNA): TGTGCCAGCAGCGTAGCCGGGGGACCGTATGGCTACACCTTC. V is TRBV9 and J is TRBJ1-2; a weak D match, TRBD1 (5 bases). V lost 0 bases to trimming and J lost 5 bases, with 11 bases between them. The CDR3 runs 14 residues. The germline V gene has CDR1 SGDLS and CDR2 YYNGEE.

This clonotype was seen only a few times. The chain uses TRBV24-1 and TRBJ2-6; 7 nucleotides align to TRBD2. The CDR3 is made up of 20 amino acids. Trimming took 6 bases from V and 0 from J; bases not matched to a gene: 16. Germline lookup yields CDR1 KGHDR and CDR2 SFDVKD. DNA for the CDR3: TGTGCCACCAGTTCCCCTTCTCCGGCGGGAGTGAGCTCTGGGGCCAACGTCCTGACTTTC. Protein: CATSSPSPAGVSSGANVLTF.

V gene TRBV20-1 combines with J gene TRBJ2-1; no definite D call. Trimming took off 4 bases at V and 2 bases at J, with 15 bases between the two ends. The CDR3 is made up of 15 amino acids. Germline-derived CDR1 and CDR2 are DFQATT and SNEGSKA (reference sequence). The DNA of the CDR3 is TGCAGTGCTAACCCGAATTGGGGTGCCTACAATGAGCAGTTCTTC. Amino acid sequence: CSANPNWGAYNEQFF.

This clonotype occurred many times. This chain links TRBV20-1 with TRBJ2-1; 11 bases line up with TRBD2. Per germline, CDR1 DFQATT and CDR2 SNEGSKA (reference sequence). J was trimmed by 7 bases and V by 5 bases; bases with no gene match: 10. The CDR3 extends over 15 amino acids. The chain's CDR3 is CSALPGTSGGNEQFF. In DNA form, the CDR3 reads TGCAGTGCTTTACCCGGGACTAGCGGTGGTAATGAGCAGTTCTTC.

This clonotype was recorded many times. The CDR3 DNA is TGTGCCAGCAGTGTAACCGGGACACCGAGCTCCTACGAGCAGTACTTC. Its protein product is CASSVTGTPSSYEQYF. The chain uses TRBV6-1 and TRBJ2-7, with D possibly matching TRBD1 (6 bases). Trimming cost V 4 bases and J 0 bases, with 16 bases left between them. Germline CDR1 is MNHNS and CDR2 is SASEGT. The CDR3 is 16 residues long.